This T cell receptor (beta chain) was sequenced for a study of shared clonotypes between healthy human individuals. Regarding the study as a whole: Rarefaction revealed incomplete sorted-subset sequencing despite large depth.

Profiled with immunoSEQ multiplex PCR; TCRdb holds only in-frame clones, not every one. The data show roughly 2.4 million clones, with about 94% seen just once and 0.13% held by the top ten. Germline V gene data show CDR1 as MNHNY and CDR2 as SVGAGI (reference sequence). This CDR3 spans 16 amino acids. The ends lost 0 bases at V and 2 bases at J; junction bases unmatched: 2. About this clone: Its target is not known.

The material sequenced was naive CD4+ T cells sorted from blood. Regarding subset: CD45RA+ positively selected. This TCR was recovered from a man between 18 and 35 years old in good health. The chain links TRBV6-6 to TRBJ1-3; TRBD1 matches 9 bases. The CDR3 reads CASSYSGQGTGNTIYF. The CDR3 coding sequence is TGTGCCAGCAGTTACTCGGGACAGGGCACTGGAAACACCATATATTTT.